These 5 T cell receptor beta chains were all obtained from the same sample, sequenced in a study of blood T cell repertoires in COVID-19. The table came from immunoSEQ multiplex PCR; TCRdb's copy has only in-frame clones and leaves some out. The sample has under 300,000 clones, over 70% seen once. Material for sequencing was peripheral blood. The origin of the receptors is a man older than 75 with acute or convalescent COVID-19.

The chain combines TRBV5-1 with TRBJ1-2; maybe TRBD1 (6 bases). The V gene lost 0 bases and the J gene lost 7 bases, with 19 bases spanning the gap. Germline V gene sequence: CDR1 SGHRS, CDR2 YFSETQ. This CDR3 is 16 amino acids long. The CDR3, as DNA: TGCGCCAGCAGCTTGGGAGCCAGCACAGGGATCCCTGGCTACACCTTC. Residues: CASSLGASTGIPGYTF.

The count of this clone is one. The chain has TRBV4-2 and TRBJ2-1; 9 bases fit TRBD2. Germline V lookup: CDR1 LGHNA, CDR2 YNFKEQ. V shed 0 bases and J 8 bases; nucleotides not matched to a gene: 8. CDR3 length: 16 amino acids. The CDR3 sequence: CASSQEWTSADDEQFF. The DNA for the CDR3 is TGTGCCAGCAGCCAAGAGTGGACTAGCGCGGACGATGAGCAGTTCTTC.

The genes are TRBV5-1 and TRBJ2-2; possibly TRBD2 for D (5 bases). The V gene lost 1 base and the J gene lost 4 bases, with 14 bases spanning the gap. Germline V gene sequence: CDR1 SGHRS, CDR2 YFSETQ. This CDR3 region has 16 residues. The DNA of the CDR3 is TGCGCCAGCAGCTTGTGGTCTTTAGAGGGCACCGGGGAGCTGTTTTTT. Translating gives CASSLWSLEGTGELFF.

In DNA form, the CDR3 reads TGCGCCAGCAGCTTGGCGCGTCGCTCTGAGGAGACCCAGTACTTC. It is translated as CASSLARRSEETQYF. This chain links TRBV5-1 with TRBJ2-5; D not certain. Germline V lookup: CDR1 SGHRS, CDR2 YFSETQ. The CDR3 totals 15 residues. Trimming stripped 0 bases from V and 5 bases from J, with 14 bases between.

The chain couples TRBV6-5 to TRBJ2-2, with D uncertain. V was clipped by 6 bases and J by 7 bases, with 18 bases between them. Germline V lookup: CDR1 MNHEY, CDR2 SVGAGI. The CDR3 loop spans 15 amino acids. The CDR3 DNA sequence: TGTGCCAGCAGGAGAGATGCCCCTGGTGACGGGGAGCTGTTTTTT. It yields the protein CASRRDAPGDGELFF.